This TCR beta chain was captured by sequencing in a study of blood T cells in healthy people across ages. The authors ran a second PCR of about 6 to 11 cycles using a sample-barcoded 5' primer and a J-beta primer mix. TCRdb passed the 5' RACE reads through MiXCR, listing each CDR3 protein once. The profile shows some 690,000 distinct CDR3 sequences, 22% of them singletons. Points on this clonotype: Antigen: not known.

This CDR3 region has 14 residues. The J segment lost 7 bases and the V segment lost 6 bases, leaving 6 bases of the junction unmatched. In germline, CDR1 is LNHDA, CDR2 SQIVND (reference sequence). Findings and limits, study-wide: Per-million-T-cell TCR beta diversity fell roughly linearly with age.

This receptor was identified in a man between 65 and 80 years old in good health. The genes are TRBV19 and TRBJ2-2, with TRBD1 matching 9 bases. The sequenced sample consisted of blood. The CDR3 sequence is CASSATGGNGELFF. The DNA of the CDR3 is TGTGCCAGTAGCGCGACAGGGGGGAACGGGGAGCTGTTTTTT.